Listed below are T cell receptor beta chains from one sample, sequenced in a study of cytomegalovirus exposure and HLA in healthy donors. Profiled with immunoSEQ multiplex PCR; TCRdb holds only in-frame clones, not every one. The top ten clones hold 1% of a sample with roughly 160,000 clones, 80% of them seen once. Sequencing was done on a sample of PBMCs. All receptors come from a woman aged 45-59 years in good health and CMV-seropositive. The CDR3 runs from the conserved cysteine through the conserved F or W. D genes are given only for firm matches. Clone sizes are given selectively: once, few, many, or a class where the clone is expanded.

j_call d_call clone_size v_call cdr3_nt cdr3_aa
TRBJ2-4 TRBD1 - TRBV5-6 TGTGCCAGCAGCCCCGGGACAGTTCTAGCCAAAAACATTCAGTACTTC CASSPGTVLAKNIQYF
TRBJ2-2 TRBD1 few TRBV5-1 TGCGCCAGCAGCATATTTCCGGGACAGGGCAGAACCGGGGAGCTGTTTTTT CASSIFPGQGRTGELFF
TRBJ2-1 TRBD1 - TRBV5-6 TGTGCCAGCAGCCGCACCGGGACAGTAAAGGGGAATGAGCAGTTCTTC CASSRTGTVKGNEQFF
TRBJ2-3 - once TRBV5-6 TGTGCCAGCAGCTTGGTCTTGACAGATACGCAGTATTTT CASSLVLTDTQYF
TRBJ2-1 TRBD1 - TRBV7-2 TGTGCCAGCAGGTCGCCCGGGACAGGGGACAATGAGCAGTTCTTC CASRSPGTGDNEQFF
TRBJ2-5 - few TRBV6-6 TGTGCCAGCAGTTTTATGGGTACAGAAACCCAGTACTTC CASSFMGTETQYF
TRBJ1-6 - - TRBV7-6 TGTGCCAGCAGCTTGGGGGGACCCTATAATTCACCCCTCCACTTT CASSLGGPYNSPLHF
TRBJ1-2 - - TRBV5-1 TGCGCCAGCAGTAGGGAGACTAACTATGGCTACACCTTC CASSRETNYGYTF
TRBJ2-3 TRBD2 - TRBV4-3 TGCGCCAGCAGCCAAGGGGTAGCGGGGGGGCCGGATACGCAGTATTTT CASSQGVAGGPDTQYF
TRBJ2-1 TRBD2 once TRBV29-1 TGCAGCACCTGGACTAGCGTTCCCCTCTTGCCGTCGAATGAGCAGTTCTTC CSTWTSVPLLPSNEQFF
TRBJ1-5 TRBD1 few TRBV7-6 TGTGCCAGCAGCCCAGGGGGCTCTGATCAGCCCCAGCATTTT CASSPGGSDQPQHF
TRBJ2-1 - - TRBV5-6 TGTGCCAGCAGCTCCACACGAGAGCAGTTCTTC CASSSTREQFF
TRBJ2-1 TRBD2 - TRBV7-2 TGTGCCAGCAACGAGCGGGCGGGAGCGTACAATGAGCAGTTCTTC CASNERAGAYNEQFF
TRBJ1-2 TRBD1 - TRBV7-2 TGTGCCAGCAGCCCATGGACAGGGGGAGCCTATGGCTACACCTTC CASSPWTGGAYGYTF
TRBJ2-1 - - TRBV6-4 TGTGCCAGCAGTGAAGGGCAGGGAGAGCAGTTCTTC CASSEGQGEQFF
TRBJ2-2 - - TRBV11-2 TGTGCCAGCAGCTTAGTTCGGTCCACCGGGGAGCTGTTTTTT CASSLVRSTGELFF
TRBJ1-1 - - TRBV7-3 TGTGCCAGCAGTCAAGGGGCTGGAACTGAAGCTTTCTTT CASSQGAGTEAFF
TRBJ1-2 - - TRBV7-2 TGTGCCAGCAGCAAGAACAGGGACCCTAACTATGGCTACACCTTC CASSKNRDPNYGYTF
TRBJ1-2 TRBD1 - TRBV10-3 TGTGCCATCAGTGTCGACAGGGCGTCTATCTATGGCTACACCTTC CAISVDRASIYGYTF
TRBJ1-1 - - TRBV6-1 TGTGCCAGCAGTTATCAGGGCAGCACTGAAGCTTTCTTT CASSYQGSTEAFF
TRBJ2-1 - - TRBV7-9 TGTGCCAGCAGCTCCCTAGCGTCCCGCTACAATGAGCAGTTCTTC CASSSLASRYNEQFF
TRBJ1-2 TRBD1 - TRBV2 TGTGCCAGCAGAAAGGGGACAGACTATGGCTACACCTTC CASRKGTDYGYTF
TRBJ1-2 TRBD1 - TRBV6-5 TGTGCCAGCAGGACCCTGGACAGGGGGATTTATGGCTACACCTTC CASRTLDRGIYGYTF
TRBJ2-7 TRBD1 - TRBV18 TGTGCCAGCTCGCGAGCTCGGGGACAGGGAAAAAGCAACGAGCAGTACTTC CASSRARGQGKSNEQYF
TRBJ2-5 - - TRBV5-1 TGCGCCAGCAGCGGGACTCATCCCAGTGAGACCCAGTACTTC CASSGTHPSETQYF
TRBJ1-1 - - TRBV11-3 TGTGCCAGCAGCTTAGGTACAGCGAACACTGAAGCTTTCTTT CASSLGTANTEAFF
TRBJ1-4 - - TRBV11-2 TGTGCCAGCAGCAAATATGGGCAGGGTTTTACTAATGAAAAACTGTTTTTT CASSKYGQGFTNEKLFF